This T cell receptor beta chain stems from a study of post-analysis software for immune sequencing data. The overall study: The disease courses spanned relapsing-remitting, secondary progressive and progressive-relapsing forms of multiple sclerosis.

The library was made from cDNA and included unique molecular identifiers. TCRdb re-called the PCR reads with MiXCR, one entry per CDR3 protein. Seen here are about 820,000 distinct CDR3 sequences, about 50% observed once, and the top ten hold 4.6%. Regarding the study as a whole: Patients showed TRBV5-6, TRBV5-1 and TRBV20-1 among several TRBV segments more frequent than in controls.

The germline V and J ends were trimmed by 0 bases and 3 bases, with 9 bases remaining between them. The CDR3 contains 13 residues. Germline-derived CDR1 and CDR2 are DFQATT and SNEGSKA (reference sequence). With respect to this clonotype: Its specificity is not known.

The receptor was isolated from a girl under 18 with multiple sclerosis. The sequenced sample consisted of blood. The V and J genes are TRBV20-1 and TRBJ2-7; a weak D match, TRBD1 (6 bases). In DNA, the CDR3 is TGCAGTGCTAGAGATGGGACATTCTACGAGCAGTACTTC. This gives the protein CSARDGTFYEQYF.